This T cell receptor beta chain derives from a study of T cell repertoires in cytomegalovirus infection. Looking at the study overall: Public TCR beta signatures marked donors with CMV infection and the matching HLA. Study-wide results and limits: Carriers of CMV plus the relevant HLA were identified by cumulative public TCR beta family frequency.

This clonotype has a handful of counts. Its antigen is not known. MiXCR, run by TCRdb on the reads, gives a single entry per CDR3 protein. Among 27,000 or so distinct CDR3 sequences listed, about 20% were seen once. Germline V CDR1 and CDR2: SGHTA, FQGNSA. V was pared by 0 bases and J by 2 bases, with 14 bases of the junction left unmatched. This CDR3 is 20 amino acids long. The chain joins TRBV7-2 to TRBJ2-4, with TRBD2 matching over 9 bases. The sample was CD8+ T cells from cultured PBMCs, taken from culture after CMV antigen stimulation. The receptor was isolated from a human donor in good health (CMV status not recorded). Some clones in this sample may be carry-over from other donors' samples. In DNA form, the CDR3 reads TGTGCCAGCAGCTTAGCTTTAGCGGGAGACGTACCCTCTCCCAAAAACATTCAGTACTTC. Translated, it gives CASSLALAGDVPSPKNIQYF.